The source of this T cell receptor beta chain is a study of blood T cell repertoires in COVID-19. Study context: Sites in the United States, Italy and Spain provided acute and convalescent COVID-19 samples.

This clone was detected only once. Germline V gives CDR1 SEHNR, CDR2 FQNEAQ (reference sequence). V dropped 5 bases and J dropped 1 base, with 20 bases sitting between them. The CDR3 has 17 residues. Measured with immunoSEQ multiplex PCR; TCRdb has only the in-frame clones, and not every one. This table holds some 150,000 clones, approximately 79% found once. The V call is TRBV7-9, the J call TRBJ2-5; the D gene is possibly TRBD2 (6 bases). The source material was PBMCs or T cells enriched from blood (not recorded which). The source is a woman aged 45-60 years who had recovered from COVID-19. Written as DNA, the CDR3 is TGTGCCAGCAGCCCTCCAGGCCCACTAGCAGGCCAAGAGACCCAGTACTTC. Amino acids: CASSPPGPLAGQETQYF.